This T cell receptor (beta chain) is drawn from a study of blood T cell repertoires in COVID-19. Study-level background: Acute and convalescent COVID-19 samples came from the United States, Italy and Spain. Nucleic acid was either cDNA or gDNA, and it came from T cells, B-cell-depleted T cells, or PBMCs.

J was trimmed by 3 bases and V by 4 bases; bases with no gene match: 5. The CDR3 runs 14 residues. Germline V lookup: CDR1 MNHEY, CDR2 SVGAGI. This clone occurred a few times. TCRdb keeps only in-frame clones here, not all; method: immunoSEQ multiplex PCR. The data hold fewer than 120,000 clones, with approximately 82% observed a single time. What was sequenced was peripheral blood. The chain links TRBV6-5 to TRBJ1-1; 7 nucleotides line up with TRBD1. This receptor was taken from an elderly woman with acute or convalescent COVID-19. The chain's CDR3 is CASSSTGVYTEAFF. In DNA form, the CDR3 reads TGTGCCAGCAGTTCTACAGGGGTTTACACTGAAGCTTTCTTT.